These 13 T cell receptor beta chains came from one sample sequenced in a study of blood T cell repertoires in COVID-19. The assay was immunoSEQ multiplex PCR, and TCRdb's table has in-frame clones only and misses some. The sample holds fewer than 300,000 clones, about four fifths seen once. The sample was peripheral blood. Every receptor here comes from a person in their 70s with COVID-19, enrolled during active disease.

V usage is TRBV3-1 (or the pseudogene TRBV3-2) and J usage is TRBJ1-2; D not resolved. The CDR3 extends over 15 amino acids. Germline assignment: CDR1 LGHDT and CDR2 YNNKEL (reference sequence). Trimming removed 1 base at V and 4 bases at J, with 13 bases between. DNA of the CDR3: TGTGCCAGCAGCCAAGCGGCGGCGGAGTTCTATGGCTACACCTTC. Its protein product is CASSQAAAEFYGYTF.

CDR3 nucleotide sequence: TGTGCCAGCAGCTTGGTCCTCAATGAGGTTTTCCACTTT. It specifies CASSLVLNEVFHF. The chain recombines TRBV5-6 with TRBJ1-6, with D uncertain. V lost 0 bases and J 17 bases, leaving 15 bases between the germline ends. Germline CDR1 and CDR2: SGHDT and YYEEEE. The CDR3 is 13 residues long.

The chain is built from TRBV11-3 and TRBJ2-2, with D perhaps matching TRBD1 (5 bases). CDR1 SGHNT and CDR2 YENEEA come from the germline V gene. The ends were cut back, 6 bases at V and 6 bases at J, with 8 bases in the middle. CDR3 size: 12 residues. The CDR3 region has the DNA TGTGCCAGCAGGGGGCAGGCCGGGGAGCTGTTTTTT. It codes for CASRGQAGELFF.

The genes are TRBV6-5 and TRBJ2-1; 10 positions match TRBD2. The V gene end was trimmed by 7 bases and the J gene end by 8 bases; junction bases not matched to a gene: 8. The CDR3 runs to 14 residues. The germline V gene has CDR1 MNHEY and CDR2 SVGAGI. The CDR3 DNA reads TGTGCCAGCAAATCTAGCGGGAGTCCCCATGAGCAGTTCTTC. Encoded protein: CASKSSGSPHEQFF.

V and J are TRBV24-1 and TRBJ2-1; 11 bases fit TRBD2. The CDR3 length is 13 residues. CDR1 and CDR2 (germline): KGHDR, SFDVKD. With 7 bases clipped from V and 9 bases from J, the junction kept 4 bases outside the gene matches. CDR3 bases: TGTGCCACCAGACTAGCGGGAGAGGGTGAGCAGTTCTTC. Protein sequence: CATRLAGEGEQFF.

This rearrangement joins TRBV5-1 to TRBJ2-7; 8 bases align to TRBD1. The junction had 6 bases not matched to a gene; V was cut back by 4 bases and J by 0 bases. This CDR3 is 15 amino acids long. Germline loops: CDR1 SGHRS, CDR2 YFSETQ. The CDR3 spells CASSTGQASSYEQYF. The DNA of the CDR3 is TGCGCCAGCAGCACGGGACAGGCTAGCTCCTACGAGCAGTACTTC.

Of note for this clone: Other DNA sequences in this sample translate to the same CDR3. The V gene is TRBV29-1, the J gene TRBJ1-2; no reliable D call. The germline V gene has CDR1 SQVTM and CDR2 ANQGSEA. Trimming removed 4 bases from V and 3 bases from J, with 6 bases in between. The CDR3 covers 11 residues. The CDR3 sequence: CSVGQDYGYTF. CDR3 nucleotides: TGCAGCGTTGGGCAGGACTATGGCTACACCTTC.

The chain combines TRBV28 with TRBJ1-1; 7 bases are a match to TRBD1. Trimming took 1 base from V and 10 from J; bases not matched to a gene: 3. Germline loops: CDR1 MDHEN, CDR2 SYDVKM. The CDR3 loop spans 12 amino acids. CDR3 coding DNA: TGTGCCAGCAGTTTATTCCAGGGGGGAGCTTTCTTT. Translated, it gives CASSLFQGGAFF. Based on the CDR3 plus reference TRBV28 and TRBJ1-1, the full variable domain is DVKVTQSSRYLVKRTGEKVFLECVQDMDHENMFWYRQDPGLGLRLIYFSYDVKMKEKGDIPEGYSVSREKKERFSLILESASTNQTSMYLCASSLFQGGAFFGQGTRLTVV.

The chain couples TRBV12-3 or TRBV12-4 to TRBJ2-7, with D possibly TRBD2 on 5 matching bases. The V gene lost 3 bases and the J gene lost 5 bases, with 11 bases spanning the gap. The CDR3 sequence is 13 residues long. CDR3 DNA: TGTGCCAGCAGTTTGAGGGAGCAGCACGAGCAGTACTTC. It specifies CASSLREQHEQYF.

The rearrangement joins TRBV5-1 to TRBJ2-7; 7 positions match TRBD1. V was pared by 5 bases and J by 6 bases, with 14 bases of the junction left unmatched. Germline assignment: CDR1 SGHRS and CDR2 YFSETQ. The CDR3 spans 15 residues. CDR3 coding DNA: TGCGCCAGCAGTGCGCTTGGACAGGAATTCGGCGAGCAGTACTTC. Encoded protein: CASSALGQEFGEQYF.

This rearrangement joins TRBV9 to TRBJ2-3; the match to TRBD2 covers 8 bases. The CDR3 consists of 18 residues. With V trimmed by 3 bases and J by 2 bases, 14 bases remained unmatched. CDR1 is SGDLS, CDR2 YYNGEE, per germline. The CDR3 loop reads CASSEASFAGGNTDTQYF. CDR3 bases: TGTGCCAGCAGCGAGGCTAGCTTTGCGGGGGGAAACACAGATACGCAGTATTTT.

The genes are TRBV9 and TRBJ2-3, with D perhaps matching TRBD1 (6 bases). Trimming took 4 bases from V and 0 from J, leaving 18 bases between them. CDR1 is SGDLS, CDR2 YYNGEE, per germline. The CDR3 consists of 17 residues. As DNA, the CDR3 is TGTGCCAGCAGCCCCCGAGGGGGACGGGGAAGCACAGATACGCAGTATTTT. Translated: CASSPRGGRGSTDTQYF.

The rearrangement uses TRBV5-1 and TRBJ2-7; TRBD2 matches 14 bases. Unmatched junction bases numbered 11, after V lost 2 bases and J lost 4 bases. The CDR3 is 18 residues long. Germline V gene data show CDR1 as SGHRS and CDR2 as YFSETQ. CDR3 sequence: CASSLKGRGTSGSYEQYF. The CDR3 coding sequence is TGCGCCAGCAGCTTAAAGGGCCGTGGGACTAGCGGGAGTTACGAGCAGTACTTC.